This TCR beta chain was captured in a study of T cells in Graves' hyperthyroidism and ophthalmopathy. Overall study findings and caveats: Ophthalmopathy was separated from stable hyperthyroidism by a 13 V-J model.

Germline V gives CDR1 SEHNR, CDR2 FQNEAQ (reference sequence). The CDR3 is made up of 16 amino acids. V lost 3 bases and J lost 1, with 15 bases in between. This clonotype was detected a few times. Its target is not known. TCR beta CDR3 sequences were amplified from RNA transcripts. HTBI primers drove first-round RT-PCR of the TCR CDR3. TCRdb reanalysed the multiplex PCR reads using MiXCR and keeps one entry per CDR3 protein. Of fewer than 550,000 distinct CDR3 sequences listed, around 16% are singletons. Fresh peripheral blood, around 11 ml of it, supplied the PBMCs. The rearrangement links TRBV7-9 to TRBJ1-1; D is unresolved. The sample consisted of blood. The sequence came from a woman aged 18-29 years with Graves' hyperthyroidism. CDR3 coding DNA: TGTGCCAGCAGCTTCCGGACGGGATTTTCGAACACTGAAGCTTTCTTT. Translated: CASSFRTGFSNTEAFF.